This TCR beta chain was profiled in a study of cytomegalovirus exposure and HLA in healthy donors. Study observations and caveats: Cytomegalovirus association was assigned to approximately 180 TCR beta chains. Rarity marked most TCR sequences, yet some public TCRs occurred in many donors.

Germline lookup yields CDR1 MDHEN and CDR2 SYDVKM. The length of the CDR3 is 14 residues. Trimming took 11 bases from V and 9 from J, leaving 23 bases between them. About this clone itself: The antigen is undetermined.

Measured with immunoSEQ multiplex PCR; TCRdb has only the in-frame clones, and not every one. The sample yields 150,000 to 180,000 clones, about 88% seen once. The chain carries TRBV28 and TRBJ1-5; D uncertain. Sequenced material: PBMCs. This TCR was recovered from a man between 18 and 35 years old in good health and CMV-seropositive. CDR3 in DNA: TGTGCCTTATCAGTCGGGGATGTAGGCCGGCCCCAGCATTTT. Translating gives CALSVGDVGRPQHF. The full variable domain, its missing parts supplied by reference TRBV28 and TRBJ1-5, is DVKVTQSSRYLVKRTGEKVFLECVQDMDHENMFWYRQDPGLGLRLIYFSYDVKMKEKGDIPEGYSVSREKKERFSLILESASTNQTSMYLCALSVGDVGRPQHFGDGTRLSIL.